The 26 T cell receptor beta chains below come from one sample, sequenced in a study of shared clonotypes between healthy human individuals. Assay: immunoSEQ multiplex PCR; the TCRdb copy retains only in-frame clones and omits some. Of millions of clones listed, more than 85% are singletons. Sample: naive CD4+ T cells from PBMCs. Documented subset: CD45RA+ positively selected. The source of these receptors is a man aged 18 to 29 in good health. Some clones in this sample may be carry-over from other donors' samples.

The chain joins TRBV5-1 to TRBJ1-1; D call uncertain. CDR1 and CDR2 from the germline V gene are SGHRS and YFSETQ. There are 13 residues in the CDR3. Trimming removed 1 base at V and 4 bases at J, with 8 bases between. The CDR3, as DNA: TGCGCCAGCAGCTTGCCTGGAGTCACTGAAGCTTTCTTT. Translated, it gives CASSLPGVTEAFF.

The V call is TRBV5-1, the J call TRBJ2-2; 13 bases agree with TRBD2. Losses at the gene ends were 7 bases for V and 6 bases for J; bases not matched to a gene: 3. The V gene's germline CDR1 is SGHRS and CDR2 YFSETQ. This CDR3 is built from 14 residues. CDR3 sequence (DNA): TGCGCCAGCGGCGGGACTAGCGGGGCCGGGGAGCTGTTTTTT. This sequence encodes CASGGTSGAGELFF. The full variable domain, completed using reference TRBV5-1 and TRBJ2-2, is KAGVTQTPRYLIKTRGQQVTLSCSPISGHRSVSWYQQTPGQGLQFLFEYFSETQRNKGNFPGRFSGRQFSNSRSEMNVSTLELGDSALYLCASGGTSGAGELFFGEGSRLTVL.

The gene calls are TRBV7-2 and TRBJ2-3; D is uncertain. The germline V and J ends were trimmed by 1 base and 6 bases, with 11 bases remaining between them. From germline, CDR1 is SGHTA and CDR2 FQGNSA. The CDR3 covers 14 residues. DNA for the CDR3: TGTGCCAGCAGCTTAGGCGTTAGTCGGGATACGCAGTATTTT. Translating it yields CASSLGVSRDTQYF.

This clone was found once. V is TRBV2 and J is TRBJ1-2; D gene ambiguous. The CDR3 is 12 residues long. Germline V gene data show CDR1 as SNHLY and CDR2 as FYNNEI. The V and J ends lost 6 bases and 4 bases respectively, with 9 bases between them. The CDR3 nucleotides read TGTGCCAGCAGGACCAATGGCTATGGCTACACCTTC. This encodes CASRTNGYGYTF.

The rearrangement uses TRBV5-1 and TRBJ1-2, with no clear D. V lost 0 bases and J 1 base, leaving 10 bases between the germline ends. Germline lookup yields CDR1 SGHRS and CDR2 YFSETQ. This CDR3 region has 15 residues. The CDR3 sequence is CASSLGPEGNYGYTF. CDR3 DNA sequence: TGCGCCAGCAGCTTGGGCCCAGAGGGTAACTATGGCTACACCTTC.

The CDR3 coding sequence is TGCGCCAGCAGCCAAGGGGCGGGGCGGCAGTATGAAAAACTGTTTTTT. Translating it yields CASSQGAGRQYEKLFF. The chain joins TRBV4-3 to TRBJ1-4; D is perhaps TRBD1 (5 bases). Trimming removed 1 base at V and 6 bases at J, with 15 bases between. CDR3 size: 16 residues. The germline CDR1 and CDR2 sequences are LGHNA and YSLEER.

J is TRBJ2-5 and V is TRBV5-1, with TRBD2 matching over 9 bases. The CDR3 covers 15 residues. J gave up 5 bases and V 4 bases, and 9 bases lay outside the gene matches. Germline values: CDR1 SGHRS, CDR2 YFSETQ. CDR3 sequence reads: CASSPRTSVVETQYF. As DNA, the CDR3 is TGCGCCAGCAGCCCGAGGACTAGCGTGGTGGAGACCCAGTACTTC.

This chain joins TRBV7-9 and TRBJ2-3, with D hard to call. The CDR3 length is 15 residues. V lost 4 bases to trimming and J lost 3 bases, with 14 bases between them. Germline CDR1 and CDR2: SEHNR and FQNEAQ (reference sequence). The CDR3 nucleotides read TGTGCCAGCAGCTCCCGGGCTATGGGGACAGATACGCAGTATTTT. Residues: CASSSRAMGTDTQYF.

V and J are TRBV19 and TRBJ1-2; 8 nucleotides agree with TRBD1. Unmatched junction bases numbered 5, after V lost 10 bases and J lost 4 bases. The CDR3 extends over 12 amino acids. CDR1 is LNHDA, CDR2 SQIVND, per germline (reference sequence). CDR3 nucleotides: TGTGCCACCGCGGACAGGGTCTATGGCTACACCTTC. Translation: CATADRVYGYTF.

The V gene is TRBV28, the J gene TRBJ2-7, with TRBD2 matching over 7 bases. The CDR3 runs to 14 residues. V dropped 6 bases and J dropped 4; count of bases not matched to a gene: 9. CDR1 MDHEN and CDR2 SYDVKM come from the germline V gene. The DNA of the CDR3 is TGTGCCAGCAGGCGAGCCAGCGGGATTTACGAGCAGTACTTC. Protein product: CASRRASGIYEQYF.

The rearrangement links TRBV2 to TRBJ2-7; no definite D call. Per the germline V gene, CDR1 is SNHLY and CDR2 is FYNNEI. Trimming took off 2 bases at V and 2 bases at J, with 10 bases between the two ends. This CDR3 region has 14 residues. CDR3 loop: CASSEQGQTYEQYF. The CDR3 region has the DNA TGTGCCAGCAGTGAACAAGGGCAGACCTACGAGCAGTACTTC.

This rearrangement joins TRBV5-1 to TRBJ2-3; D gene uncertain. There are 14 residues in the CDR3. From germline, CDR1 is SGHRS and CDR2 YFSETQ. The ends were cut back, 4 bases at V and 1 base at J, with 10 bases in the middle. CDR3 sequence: CASSPYTGTDTQYF. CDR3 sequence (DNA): TGCGCCAGCAGCCCGTACACTGGCACAGATACGCAGTATTTT.

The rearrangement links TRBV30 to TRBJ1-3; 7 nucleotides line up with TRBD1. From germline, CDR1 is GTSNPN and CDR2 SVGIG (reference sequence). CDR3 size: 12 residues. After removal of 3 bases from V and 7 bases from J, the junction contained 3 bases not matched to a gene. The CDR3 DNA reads TGTGCCTGGAGCGGCAGGGGGAACACCATATATTTT. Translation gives CAWSGRGNTIYF.

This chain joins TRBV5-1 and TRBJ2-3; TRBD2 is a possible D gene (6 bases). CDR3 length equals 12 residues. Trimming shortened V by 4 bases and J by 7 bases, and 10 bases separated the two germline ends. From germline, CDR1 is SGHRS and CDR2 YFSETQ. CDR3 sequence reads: CASSTEGYTQYF. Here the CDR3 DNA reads TGCGCCAGCAGCACGGAGGGTTATACGCAGTATTTT.

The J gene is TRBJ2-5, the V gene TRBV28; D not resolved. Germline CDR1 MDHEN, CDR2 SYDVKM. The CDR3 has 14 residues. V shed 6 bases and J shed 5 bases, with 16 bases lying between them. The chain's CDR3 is CASRTAQGRETQYF. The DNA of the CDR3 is TGTGCCAGCAGAACCGCCCAAGGTCGGGAGACCCAGTACTTC.

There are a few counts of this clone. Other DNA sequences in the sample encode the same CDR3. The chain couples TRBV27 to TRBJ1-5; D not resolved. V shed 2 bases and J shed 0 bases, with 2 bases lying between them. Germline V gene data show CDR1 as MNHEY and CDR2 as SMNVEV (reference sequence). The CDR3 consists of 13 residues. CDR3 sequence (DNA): TGTGCCAGCAGTTTAAGTAGCAATCAGCCCCAGCATTTT. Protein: CASSLSSNQPQHF.

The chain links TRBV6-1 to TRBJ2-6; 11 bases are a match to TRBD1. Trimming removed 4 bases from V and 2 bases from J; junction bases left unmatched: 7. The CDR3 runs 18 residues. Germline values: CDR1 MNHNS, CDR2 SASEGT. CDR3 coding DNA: TGTGCCAGCAGTGCCCGTGGACAGGGGGCGACTGGGGCCAACGTCCTGACTTTC. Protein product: CASSARGQGATGANVLTF.

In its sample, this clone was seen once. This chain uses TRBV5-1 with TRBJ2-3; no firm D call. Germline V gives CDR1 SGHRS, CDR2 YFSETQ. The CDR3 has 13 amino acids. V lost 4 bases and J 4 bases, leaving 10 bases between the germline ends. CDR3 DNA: TGCGCCAGCAGCGCCAACCGAGCAGATACGCAGTATTTT. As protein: CASSANRADTQYF.

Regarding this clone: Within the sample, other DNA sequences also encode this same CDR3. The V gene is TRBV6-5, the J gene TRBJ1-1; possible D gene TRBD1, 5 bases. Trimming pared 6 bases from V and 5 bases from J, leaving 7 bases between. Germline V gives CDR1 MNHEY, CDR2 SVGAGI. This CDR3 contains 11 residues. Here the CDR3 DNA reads TGTGCCAGCAGCCAGGGAACTGAAGCTTTCTTT. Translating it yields CASSQGTEAFF.

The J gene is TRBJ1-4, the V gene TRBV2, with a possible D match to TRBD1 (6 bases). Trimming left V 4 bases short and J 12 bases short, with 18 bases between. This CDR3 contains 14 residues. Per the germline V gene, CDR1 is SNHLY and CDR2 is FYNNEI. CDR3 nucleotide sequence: TGTGCCAGCAGTGCGACAGGTGCCGCCGGAGAACTGTTTTTT. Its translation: CASSATGAAGELFF.

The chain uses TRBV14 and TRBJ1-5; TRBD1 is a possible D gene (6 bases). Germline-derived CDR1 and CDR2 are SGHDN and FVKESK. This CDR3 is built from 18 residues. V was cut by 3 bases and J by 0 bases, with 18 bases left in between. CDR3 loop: CASSHWGQGNNSNQPQHF. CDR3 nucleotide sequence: TGTGCCAGCAGCCACTGGGGGCAAGGGAACAATAGCAATCAGCCCCAGCATTTT.

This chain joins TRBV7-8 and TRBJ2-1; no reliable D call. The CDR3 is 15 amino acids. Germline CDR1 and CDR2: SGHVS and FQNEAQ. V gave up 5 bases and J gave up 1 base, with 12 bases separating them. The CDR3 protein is CASSRPGLSYNEQFF. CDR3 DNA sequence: TGTGCCAGCAGCCGTCCCGGGCTATCCTACAATGAGCAGTTCTTC.

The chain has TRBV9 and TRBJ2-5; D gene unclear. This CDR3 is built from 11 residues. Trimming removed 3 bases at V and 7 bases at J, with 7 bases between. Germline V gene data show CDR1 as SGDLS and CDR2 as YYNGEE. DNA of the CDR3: TGTGCCAGCAGCGACTTAGGGACCCAGTACTTC. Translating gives CASSDLGTQYF. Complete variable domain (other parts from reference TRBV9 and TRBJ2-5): DSGVTQTPKHLITATGQRVTLRCSPRSGDLSVYWYQQSLDQGLQFLIQYYNGEERAKGNILERFSAQQFPDLHSELNLSSLELGDSALYFCASSDLGTQYFGPGTRLLVL.

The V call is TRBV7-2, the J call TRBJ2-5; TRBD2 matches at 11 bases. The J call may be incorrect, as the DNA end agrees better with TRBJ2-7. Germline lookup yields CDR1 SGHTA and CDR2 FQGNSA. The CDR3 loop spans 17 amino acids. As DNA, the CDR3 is TGTGCCAGCAGCCCCCGGACTAGCGGGCTTACATCCTACGAGCAGTACTTC. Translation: CASSPRTSGLTSYEQYF.

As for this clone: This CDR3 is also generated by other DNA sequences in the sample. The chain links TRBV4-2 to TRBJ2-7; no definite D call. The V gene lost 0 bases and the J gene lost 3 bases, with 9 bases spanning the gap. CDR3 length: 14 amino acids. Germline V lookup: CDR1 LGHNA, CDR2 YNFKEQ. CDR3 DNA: TGTGCCAGCAGCCAAGAGGGCAGAGGCTACGAGCAGTACTTC. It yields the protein CASSQEGRGYEQYF.

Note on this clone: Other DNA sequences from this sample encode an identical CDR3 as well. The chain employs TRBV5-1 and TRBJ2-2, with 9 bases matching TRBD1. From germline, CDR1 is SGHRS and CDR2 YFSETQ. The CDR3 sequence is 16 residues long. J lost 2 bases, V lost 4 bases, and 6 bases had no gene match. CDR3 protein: CASSPPGQGNTGELFF. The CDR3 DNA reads TGCGCCAGCAGCCCCCCGGGACAGGGAAACACCGGGGAGCTGTTTTTT. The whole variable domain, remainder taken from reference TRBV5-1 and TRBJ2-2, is KAGVTQTPRYLIKTRGQQVTLSCSPISGHRSVSWYQQTPGQGLQFLFEYFSETQRNKGNFPGRFSGRQFSNSRSEMNVSTLELGDSALYLCASSPPGQGNTGELFFGEGSRLTVL.